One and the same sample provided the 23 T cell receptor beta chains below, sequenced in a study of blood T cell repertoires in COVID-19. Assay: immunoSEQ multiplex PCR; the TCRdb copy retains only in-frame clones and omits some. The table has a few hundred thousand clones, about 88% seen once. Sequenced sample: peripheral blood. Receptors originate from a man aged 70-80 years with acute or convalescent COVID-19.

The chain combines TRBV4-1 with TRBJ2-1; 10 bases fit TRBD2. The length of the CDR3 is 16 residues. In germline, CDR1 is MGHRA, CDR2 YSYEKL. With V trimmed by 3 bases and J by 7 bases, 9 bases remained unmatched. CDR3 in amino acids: CASSQQIAGGTNEQFF. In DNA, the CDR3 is TGCGCCAGCAGCCAGCAAATAGCGGGAGGCACTAATGAGCAGTTCTTC.

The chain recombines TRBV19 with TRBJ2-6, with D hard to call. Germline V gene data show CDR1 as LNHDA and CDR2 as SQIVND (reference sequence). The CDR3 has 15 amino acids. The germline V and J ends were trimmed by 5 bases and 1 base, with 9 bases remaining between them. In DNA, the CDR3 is TGTGCCAGTAGTTATGACTCATCTGGGGCCAACGTCCTGACTTTC. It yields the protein CASSYDSSGANVLTF.

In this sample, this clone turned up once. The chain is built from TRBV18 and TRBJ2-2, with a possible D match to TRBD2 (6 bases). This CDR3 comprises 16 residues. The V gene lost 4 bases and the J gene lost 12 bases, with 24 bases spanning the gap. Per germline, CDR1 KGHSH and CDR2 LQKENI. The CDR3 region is CASSRTSGVGLLQLFF. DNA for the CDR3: TGTGCCAGCTCACGTACCTCGGGAGTGGGGTTGTTGCAGCTGTTTTTT. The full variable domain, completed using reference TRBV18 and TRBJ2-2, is NAGVMQNPRHLVRRRGQEARLRCSPMKGHSHVYWYRQLPEEGLKFMVYLQKENIIDESGMPKERFSAEFPKEGPSILRIQQVVRGDSAAYFCASSRTSGVGLLQLFFGEGSRLTVL.

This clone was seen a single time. CDR3 bases: TGCGCCAGCAGCACGGGACAGGGATTCATGAACACTGAAGCTTTCTTT. It specifies CASSTGQGFMNTEAFF. The chain carries TRBV5-1 and TRBJ1-1; TRBD1 aligns across 9 bases. J gave up 0 bases and V 4 bases, and 7 bases lay outside the gene matches. CDR1 and CDR2 (germline): SGHRS, YFSETQ. The CDR3 contains 16 residues.

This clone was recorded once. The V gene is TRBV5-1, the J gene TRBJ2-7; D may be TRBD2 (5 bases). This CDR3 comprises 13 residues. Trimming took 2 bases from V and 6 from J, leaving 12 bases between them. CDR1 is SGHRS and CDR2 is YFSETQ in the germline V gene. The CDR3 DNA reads TGCGCCAGCAGCTTCCCTGATCGGGGCGAGCAGTACTTC. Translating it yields CASSFPDRGEQYF.

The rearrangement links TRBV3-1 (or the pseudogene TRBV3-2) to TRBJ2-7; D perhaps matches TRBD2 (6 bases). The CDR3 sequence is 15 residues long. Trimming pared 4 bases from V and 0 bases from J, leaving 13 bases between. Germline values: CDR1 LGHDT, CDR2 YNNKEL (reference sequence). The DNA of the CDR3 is TGTGCCAGCAGCCTAGGGGACTGGAGCTCCTACGAGCAGTACTTC. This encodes CASSLGDWSSYEQYF.

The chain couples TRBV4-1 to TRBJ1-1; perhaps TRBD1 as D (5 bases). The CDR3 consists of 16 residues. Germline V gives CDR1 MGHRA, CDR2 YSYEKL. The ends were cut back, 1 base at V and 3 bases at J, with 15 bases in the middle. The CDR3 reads CASSQGAGRFDTEAFF. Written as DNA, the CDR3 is TGCGCCAGCAGCCAAGGGGCAGGGCGGTTTGACACTGAAGCTTTCTTT.

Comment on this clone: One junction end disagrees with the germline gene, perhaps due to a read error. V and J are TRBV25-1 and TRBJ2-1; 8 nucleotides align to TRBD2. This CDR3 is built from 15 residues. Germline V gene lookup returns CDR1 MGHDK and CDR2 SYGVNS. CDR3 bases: TGTGCCAGCAGTTTAAGCGGGAGCCTTTACACTGAGCAGTTCTTC. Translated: CASSLSGSLYTEQFF.

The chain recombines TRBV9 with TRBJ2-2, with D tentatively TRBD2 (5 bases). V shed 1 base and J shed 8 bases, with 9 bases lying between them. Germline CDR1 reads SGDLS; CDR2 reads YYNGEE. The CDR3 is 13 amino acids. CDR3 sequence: CASSVMEEGELFF. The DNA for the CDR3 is TGTGCCAGCAGCGTAATGGAGGAAGGGGAGCTGTTTTTT. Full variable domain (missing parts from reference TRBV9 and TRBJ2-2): DSGVTQTPKHLITATGQRVTLRCSPRSGDLSVYWYQQSLDQGLQFLIQYYNGEERAKGNILERFSAQQFPDLHSELNLSSLELGDSALYFCASSVMEEGELFFGEGSRLTVL.

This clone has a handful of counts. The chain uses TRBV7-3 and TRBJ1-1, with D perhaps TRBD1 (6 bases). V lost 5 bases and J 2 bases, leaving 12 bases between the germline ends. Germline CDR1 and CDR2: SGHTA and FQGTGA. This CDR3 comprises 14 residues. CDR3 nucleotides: TGTGCCAGCAGCCTTTCAGGGGCCAACACTGAAGCTTTCTTT. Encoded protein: CASSLSGANTEAFF. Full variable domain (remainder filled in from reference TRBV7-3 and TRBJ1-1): GAGVSQTPSNKVTEKGKYVELRCDPISGHTALYWYRQSLGQGPEFLIYFQGTGAADDSGLPNDRFFAVRPEGSVSTLKIQRTERGDSAVYLCASSLSGANTEAFFGQGTRLTVV.

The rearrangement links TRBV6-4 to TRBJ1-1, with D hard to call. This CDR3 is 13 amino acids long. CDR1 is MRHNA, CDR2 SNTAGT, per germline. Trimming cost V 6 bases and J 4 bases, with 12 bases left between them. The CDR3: CASRRVSGTEAFF. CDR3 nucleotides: TGTGCCAGCAGGAGGGTAAGCGGCACTGAAGCTTTCTTT.

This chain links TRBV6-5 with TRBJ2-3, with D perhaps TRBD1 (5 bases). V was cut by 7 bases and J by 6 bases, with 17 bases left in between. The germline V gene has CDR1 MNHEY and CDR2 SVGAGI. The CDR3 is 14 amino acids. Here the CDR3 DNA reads TGTGCCAGCACGAAGGGGCAGGGTGGGGATACGCAGTATTTT. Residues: CASTKGQGGDTQYF.

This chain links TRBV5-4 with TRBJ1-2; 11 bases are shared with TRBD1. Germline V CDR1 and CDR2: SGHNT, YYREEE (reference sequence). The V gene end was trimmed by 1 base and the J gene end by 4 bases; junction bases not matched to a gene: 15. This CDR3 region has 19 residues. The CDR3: CASSLMLGQGAHSVYGYTF. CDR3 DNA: TGTGCCAGCAGCTTGATGCTAGGACAGGGGGCGCATTCCGTCTATGGCTACACCTTC. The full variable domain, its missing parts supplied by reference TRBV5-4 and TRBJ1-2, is ETGVTQSPTHLIKTRGQQVTLRCSSQSGHNTVSWYQQALGQGPQFIFQYYREEENGRGNFPPRFSGLQFPNYSSELNVNALELDDSALYLCASSLMLGQGAHSVYGYTFGSGTRLTVV.

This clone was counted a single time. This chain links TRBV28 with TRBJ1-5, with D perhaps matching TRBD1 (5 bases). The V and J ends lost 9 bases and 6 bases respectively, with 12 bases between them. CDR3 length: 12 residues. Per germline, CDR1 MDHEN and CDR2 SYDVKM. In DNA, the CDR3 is TGTGCCAGTCAGGGTTCGGGTCAGCCCCAGCATTTT. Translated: CASQGSGQPQHF.

CDR3 bases: TGTGCCAGCAGCCTACGGCAGGGGGCTAACGGGGAGCTGTTTTTT. This gives the protein CASSLRQGANGELFF. The chain couples TRBV6-5 to TRBJ2-2; the match to TRBD1 covers 8 bases. This CDR3 comprises 15 residues. Trimming took 6 bases from V and 7 from J; bases not matched to a gene: 10. Germline V gives CDR1 MNHEY, CDR2 SVGAGI.

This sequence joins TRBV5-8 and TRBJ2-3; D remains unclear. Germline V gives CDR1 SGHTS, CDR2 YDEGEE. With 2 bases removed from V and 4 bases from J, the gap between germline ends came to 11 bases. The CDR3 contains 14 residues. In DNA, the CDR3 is TGTGCCAGCAGCTTCTTTACTTTAGCAGATACGCAGTATTTT. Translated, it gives CASSFFTLADTQYF. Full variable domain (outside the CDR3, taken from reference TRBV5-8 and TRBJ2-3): EAGVTQSPTHLIKTRGQQATLRCSPISGHTSVYWYQQALGLGLQFLLWYDEGEERNRGNFPPRFSGRQFPNYSSELNVNALELEDSALYLCASSFFTLADTQYFGPGTRLTVL.

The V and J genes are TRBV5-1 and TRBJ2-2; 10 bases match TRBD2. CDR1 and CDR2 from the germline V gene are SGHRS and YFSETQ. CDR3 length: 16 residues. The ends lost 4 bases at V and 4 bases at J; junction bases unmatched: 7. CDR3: CASSALAGLRTGELFF. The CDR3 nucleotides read TGCGCCAGCAGCGCACTAGCGGGACTTCGCACCGGGGAGCTGTTTTTT.

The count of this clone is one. The CDR3 DNA follows: TGTGCCAGCAGCTTAGGCGGCCAGCCCAAAAACATTCAGTACTTC. This codes for CASSLGGQPKNIQYF. This rearrangement joins TRBV11-3 to TRBJ2-4; D uncertain. Trimming cost V 1 base and J 2 bases, with 9 bases left between them. The CDR3 contains 15 residues. Germline values: CDR1 SGHNT, CDR2 YENEEA.

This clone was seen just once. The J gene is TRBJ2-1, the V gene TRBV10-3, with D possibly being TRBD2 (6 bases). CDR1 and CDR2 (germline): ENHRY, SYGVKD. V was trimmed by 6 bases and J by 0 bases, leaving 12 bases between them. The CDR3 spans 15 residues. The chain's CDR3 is CAISPTSSSYNEQFF. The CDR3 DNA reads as TGTGCCATCAGCCCCACTAGCAGCTCCTACAATGAGCAGTTCTTC.

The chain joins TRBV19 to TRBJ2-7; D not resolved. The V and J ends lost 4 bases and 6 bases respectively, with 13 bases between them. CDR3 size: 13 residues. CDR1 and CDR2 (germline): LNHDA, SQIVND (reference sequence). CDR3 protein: CASSRIASGEQYF. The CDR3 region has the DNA TGTGCCAGTAGTAGAATTGCGAGTGGCGAGCAGTACTTC. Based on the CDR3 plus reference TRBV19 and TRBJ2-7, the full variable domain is DGGITQSPKYLFRKEGQNVTLSCEQNLNHDAMYWYRQDPGQGLRLIYYSQIVNDFQKGDIAEGYSVSREKKESFPLTVTSAQKNPTAFYLCASSRIASGEQYFGPGTRLTVT.

The CDR3 spells CATSSVNWTGAGEKLFF. CDR3 nucleotides: TGTGCCACCAGCAGCGTAAACTGGACAGGGGCGGGAGAAAAACTGTTTTTT. V gene TRBV15 combines with J gene TRBJ1-4, with 9 bases aligning to TRBD1. This CDR3 comprises 17 residues. Trimming at V came to 3 bases and at J to 8 bases, leaving 13 bases not matched to a gene. Germline V gives CDR1 LNHNV, CDR2 YYDKDF (reference sequence). Combining the CDR3 with reference TRBV15 and TRBJ1-4 gives the whole variable domain DAMVIQNPRYQVTQFGKPVTLSCSQTLNHNVMYWYQQKSSQAPKLLFHYYDKDFNNEADTPDNFQSRRPNTSFCFLDIRSPGLGDTAMYLCATSSVNWTGAGEKLFFGSGTQLSVL.

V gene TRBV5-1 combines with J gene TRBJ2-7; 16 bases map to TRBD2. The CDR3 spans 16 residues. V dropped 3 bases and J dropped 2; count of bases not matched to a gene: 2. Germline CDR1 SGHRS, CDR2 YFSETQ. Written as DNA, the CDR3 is TGCGCCAGCAGCTCGGGGACTAGCGGGAGGGCCTACGAGCAGTACTTC. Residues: CASSSGTSGRAYEQYF.

CDR3: CASSAQGSGELFF. As DNA, the CDR3 is TGTGCCAGCAGTGCGCAGGGGTCCGGGGAGCTGTTTTTT. The genes are TRBV2 and TRBJ2-2; D possibly corresponds to TRBD1 (6 bases). This CDR3 is built from 13 residues. The V gene's germline CDR1 is SNHLY and CDR2 FYNNEI. V was shortened by 4 bases and J by 6 bases, with 9 bases between the two germline ends.